These T cell receptor beta chains were read from a single sample in a study of CD8 T cells in ankylosing spondylitis. TCRdb called the 5' RACE reads again in MiXCR, with one record for every CDR3 protein. The sample yields approximately 110,000 distinct CDR3 sequences, approximately 25% seen once. Specimen: synovial fluid, either unsorted or a sorted T cell fraction (not recorded which). These TCRs come from a male donor with ankylosing spondylitis. Both conserved end residues are part of each CDR3. A D gene is named only where the DNA matches it firmly. The listing skips clone size in some rows; elsewhere it reads once, few, many or a size class.

size: .; J: TRBJ2-1; D: .; V: TRBV20-1; CDR3: CSASAVDSAYNEQFF; DNA: TGCAGTGCTTCCGCAGTCGACTCTGCCTACAATGAGCAGTTCTTC
size: .; J: TRBJ1-1; D: .; V: TRBV27; CDR3: CASSKGRIGMNTEAFF; DNA: TGTGCCAGCAGCAAGGGACGGATTGGGATGAACACTGAAGCTTTCTTT
size: .; J: TRBJ2-3; D: TRBD2; V: TRBV20-1; CDR3: CSAKGLAGEFDTQYF; DNA: TGCAGTGCCAAGGGGCTAGCGGGAGAATTTGATACGCAGTATTTT
size: few; J: TRBJ2-1; D: TRBD2; V: TRBV19; CDR3: CASSIGAGEYNEQFF; DNA: TGTGCCAGTAGTATCGGTGCGGGGGAGTACAATGAGCAGTTCTTC
size: few; J: TRBJ1-2; D: .; V: TRBV5-6; CDR3: CASSPNLDGPGDDGYTF; DNA: TGTGCCAGCAGCCCGAATTTGGACGGGCCAGGGGATGATGGCTACACCTTC
size: .; J: TRBJ2-4; D: .; V: TRBV12-3/TRBV12-4; CDR3: CASGIFTGKNIQYF; DNA: TGTGCCAGCGGGATATTTACGGGCAAAAACATTCAGTACTTC
size: .; J: TRBJ1-1; D: .; V: TRBV11-2; CDR3: CASSLRSNTEAFF; DNA: TGTGCCAGCAGCTTAAGGTCGAACACTGAAGCTTTCTTT
size: .; J: TRBJ1-2; D: .; V: TRBV3-1; CDR3: CASSQDGPARALYGYTF; DNA: TGTGCCAGCAGCCAAGATGGACCAGCCAGGGCACTATATGGCTACACCTTC
size: .; J: TRBJ2-1; D: .; V: TRBV7-2; CDR3: CASGTGTRGNEQFF; DNA: TGTGCCAGCGGAACCGGGACCCGCGGCAATGAGCAGTTCTTC
size: few; J: TRBJ2-1; D: .; V: TRBV7-9; CDR3: CASSVTDGGPFF; DNA: TGTGCCAGCAGCGTGACTGACGGAGGGCCGTTCTTC
size: few; J: TRBJ2-1; D: TRBD2; V: TRBV5-1; CDR3: CASSPSSGRDEQFF; DNA: TGCGCCAGCAGCCCAAGTAGCGGGCGGGATGAGCAGTTCTTC
size: many; J: TRBJ2-1; D: TRBD2; V: TRBV12-3/TRBV12-4; CDR3: CASSLTGGPYEQFF; DNA: TGTGCCAGCAGTTTGACGGGAGGGCCCTATGAGCAGTTCTTC
size: few; J: TRBJ2-3; D: .; V: TRBV11-3; CDR3: CASSLGRSSDTQYF; DNA: TGTGCCAGCAGCTTAGGAAGAAGCTCAGATACGCAGTATTTT
size: .; J: TRBJ1-5; D: .; V: TRBV5-1; CDR3: CASSLTGSSNQPQHF; DNA: TGCGCCAGCAGCCTTACAGGGTCTAGCAATCAGCCCCAGCATTTT
size: few; J: TRBJ1-5; D: .; V: TRBV7-2; CDR3: CASSLEGTGQPQHF; DNA: TGTGCCAGCAGCTTAGAAGGGACGGGGCAGCCCCAGCATTTT
size: many; J: TRBJ2-5; D: TRBD2; V: TRBV2; CDR3: CASSGGGSEGETQYF; DNA: TGTGCCAGCAGCGGCGGGGGATCCGAGGGAGAGACCCAGTACTTC
size: .; J: TRBJ2-2; D: .; V: TRBV13; CDR3: CASSPPTESGELFF; DNA: TGTGCCAGCAGCCCCCCGACTGAATCCGGGGAGCTGTTTTTT
size: .; J: TRBJ2-2; D: TRBD1; V: TRBV6-1; CDR3: CASRPGTGTTGELFF; DNA: TGTGCCAGCAGACCAGGGACAGGGACCACCGGGGAGCTGTTTTTT
size: few; J: TRBJ2-5; D: .; V: TRBV11-2; CDR3: CASSPIRGYQETQYF; DNA: TGTGCCAGCAGCCCGATACGGGGGTACCAAGAGACCCAGTACTTC
size: many; J: TRBJ2-2; D: .; V: TRBV7-9; CDR3: CASSLLTGELFF; DNA: TGTGCCAGCAGCTTGCTGACCGGGGAGCTGTTTTTT
size: .; J: TRBJ1-3; D: .; V: TRBV5-1; CDR3: CASSPRGDTIYF; DNA: TGCGCCAGCAGCCCCAGGGGAGACACCATATATTTT
size: .; J: TRBJ2-1; D: .; V: TRBV7-2; CDR3: CASSFLANSYNEQFF; DNA: TGTGCCAGCAGCTTCCTAGCGAACTCCTACAATGAGCAGTTCTTC
size: .; J: TRBJ2-1; D: .; V: TRBV12-3/TRBV12-4; CDR3: CASSLSMGSSYNEQFF; DNA: TGTGCCAGCAGTTTGTCGATGGGCAGCTCCTACAATGAGCAGTTCTTC
size: .; J: TRBJ1-3; D: TRBD1; V: TRBV5-1; CDR3: CASSFSPTGIGNTIYF; DNA: TGCGCCAGCAGCTTCAGCCCGACAGGGATCGGAAACACCATATATTTT
size: .; J: TRBJ1-4; D: .; V: TRBV24-1; CDR3: CATSDLLAGANEKLFF; DNA: TGTGCCACCAGTGATTTGCTCGCAGGGGCGAATGAAAAACTGTTTTTT
size: many; J: TRBJ2-4; D: .; V: TRBV11-2; CDR3: CASSPEGEATLAKNIQYF; DNA: TGTGCCAGCAGCCCAGAGGGTGAGGCCACCCTAGCCAAAAACATTCAGTACTTC
size: .; J: TRBJ2-3; D: TRBD2; V: TRBV7-9; CDR3: CASSLDLLAGDPDTQYF; DNA: TGTGCCAGCAGCTTAGATTTACTAGCGGGAGACCCAGATACGCAGTATTTT
size: few; J: TRBJ1-5; D: .; V: TRBV29-1; CDR3: CSVRVSNQPQHF; DNA: TGCAGCGTTCGTGTAAGCAATCAGCCCCAGCATTTT
size: .; J: TRBJ2-3; D: TRBD2; V: TRBV5-1; CDR3: CASSVAPSGSSGDTQYF; DNA: TGCGCCAGCAGCGTCGCCCCTAGCGGGAGCTCTGGAGATACGCAGTATTTT
size: few; J: TRBJ1-4; D: .; V: TRBV6-5; CDR3: CASSYSIPGSANEKLFF; DNA: TGTGCCAGCAGTTACTCGATTCCGGGGTCGGCTAATGAAAAACTGTTTTTT
size: few; J: TRBJ2-1; D: TRBD1; V: TRBV7-2; CDR3: CASSLGGDRLQFF; DNA: TGTGCCAGCAGCTTAGGTGGGGACAGGCTCCAGTTCTTC
size: many; J: TRBJ1-2; D: .; V: TRBV2; CDR3: CASSEVGYGYTF; DNA: TGTGCCAGCAGTGAAGTGGGCTATGGCTACACCTTC
size: .; J: TRBJ2-7; D: TRBD2; V: TRBV7-6; CDR3: CASSPRGVGSSSYEQYF; DNA: TGTGCCAGCAGCCCCCGGGGGGTAGGGTCGAGCTCCTACGAGCAGTACTTC
size: .; J: TRBJ2-3; D: .; V: TRBV2; CDR3: CATASTSTDTQYF; DNA: TGTGCCACAGCTAGCACTAGCACAGATACGCAGTATTTT
size: .; J: TRBJ1-1; D: .; V: TRBV30; CDR3: CAWRGEGTEAFF; DNA: TGTGCCTGGAGGGGGGAAGGCACTGAAGCTTTCTTT
size: few; J: TRBJ2-6; D: .; V: TRBV19; CDR3: CASSLRTVTGANVLTF; DNA: TGTGCCAGTAGTCTTCGGACAGTAACCGGGGCCAACGTCCTGACTTTC
size: .; J: TRBJ2-3; D: TRBD2; V: TRBV20-1; CDR3: CSARSYGGKDTQYF; DNA: TGCAGTGCTAGGAGTTACGGGGGGAAAGATACGCAGTATTTT
size: .; J: TRBJ1-6; D: .; V: TRBV20-1; CDR3: CSARANSPLHF; DNA: TGCAGTGCTAGGGCTAATTCACCCCTCCACTTT
size: .; J: TRBJ2-1; D: TRBD1; V: TRBV6-5; CDR3: CASSYSVTGSNEQFF; DNA: TGTGCCAGCAGTTACTCGGTGACAGGGTCCAATGAGCAGTTCTTC
size: .; J: TRBJ1-2; D: TRBD1; V: TRBV20-1; CDR3: CSPGQGVYGYTF; DNA: TGCAGTCCGGGACAGGGGGTTTATGGCTACACCTTC
size: many; J: TRBJ2-1; D: TRBD2; V: TRBV5-1; CDR3: CASKLGTNYNEQFF; DNA: TGCGCCAGCAAACTCGGGACTAATTACAATGAGCAGTTCTTC
size: few; J: TRBJ2-2; D: .; V: TRBV5-6; CDR3: CASSFDRGTGELFF; DNA: TGTGCCAGCAGCTTCGACAGAGGCACCGGGGAGCTGTTTTTT
size: few; J: TRBJ1-2; D: .; V: TRBV20-1; CDR3: CSARTQNYGYTF; DNA: TGCAGTGCTAGGACACAAAACTATGGCTACACCTTC
size: few; J: TRBJ2-1; D: .; V: TRBV20-1; CDR3: CSAREPADNEQFF; DNA: TGCAGTGCTAGAGAGCCAGCCGACAATGAGCAGTTCTTC
size: few; J: TRBJ2-1; D: .; V: TRBV24-1; CDR3: CATSDLAAGEQFF; DNA: TGTGCCACCAGTGATTTAGCGGCGGGTGAGCAGTTCTTC
size: .; J: TRBJ2-1; D: .; V: TRBV11-3; CDR3: CASSLDQGPADEQFF; DNA: TGTGCCAGCAGCTTAGATCAAGGACCAGCGGATGAGCAGTTCTTC
size: many; J: TRBJ2-2; D: .; V: TRBV5-1; CDR3: CASSLARVAGELFF; DNA: TGCGCCAGCAGCTTGGCCAGGGTGGCCGGGGAGCTGTTTTTT
size: few; J: TRBJ1-2; D: TRBD1; V: TRBV7-2; CDR3: CASSSTGTGWEYGYTF; DNA: TGTGCCAGCAGCTCTACCGGGACAGGGTGGGAGTATGGCTACACCTTC
size: .; J: TRBJ2-1; D: TRBD2; V: TRBV29-1; CDR3: CSVELAGGLAGMVYNEQFF; DNA: TGCAGCGTTGAATTGGCAGGCGGACTAGCGGGAATGGTTTACAATGAGCAGTTCTTC